A single sample is the source of the 5 T cell receptor beta chains below, sequenced in a study of radiotherapy plus CTLA-4 blockade in lung cancer. Generated by immunoSEQ multiplex PCR, the TCRdb table keeps only in-frame clones and is missing some. The repertoire holds 50,000 to 60,000 clones, with around 80% as singletons. The sequencing used peripheral blood, collected from a patient treated with radiotherapy plus ipilimumab. All receptors come from a human donor with non-small cell lung cancer who had a complete response to radiotherapy plus ipilimumab.

The chain recombines TRBV10-3 with TRBJ2-5; D is unresolved. The V gene lost 6 bases and the J gene lost 1 base, with 9 bases spanning the gap. The germline gives CDR1 ENHRY, CDR2 SYGVKD. This CDR3 region has 13 residues. DNA of the CDR3: TGTGCCATCAGCCCTCGAGTCCAAGAGACCCAGTACTTC. Translating it yields CAISPRVQETQYF.

The rearrangement joins TRBV18 to TRBJ2-1; TRBD2 matches at 8 bases. J lost 3 bases, V lost 3 bases, and 7 bases had no gene match. This CDR3 spans 16 amino acids. Germline values: CDR1 KGHSH, CDR2 LQKENI. The CDR3 reads CASSPGLAGGYNEQFF. The DNA for the CDR3 is TGTGCCAGCTCACCGGGACTCGCGGGGGGCTACAATGAGCAGTTCTTC.

The chain has TRBV19 and TRBJ1-4, with 8 bases matching TRBD1. The CDR3 runs 17 residues. CDR1 and CDR2 from the germline V gene are LNHDA and SQIVND (reference sequence). Germline trimming cut 7 bases from V and 0 bases from J; bases unmatched to any gene: 10. The CDR3 nucleotides read TGTGCCAGTACCTCCGGGACAGGAGTTGCAACTAATGAAAAACTGTTTTTT. The encoded protein is CASTSGTGVATNEKLFF.

The chain joins TRBV9 to TRBJ1-2; D is undetermined. V lost 2 bases to trimming and J lost 4 bases, with 6 bases between them. CDR1 is SGDLS, CDR2 YYNGEE, per germline. CDR3 size: 12 residues. The CDR3 protein is CASSVNSYGYTF. The CDR3 nucleotides are TGTGCCAGCAGCGTTAATAGCTATGGCTACACCTTC.

The CDR3 DNA sequence: TGTGCCAGCAGCTTAACCCTAGCGGAAAATGAGCAGTTCTTC. Protein: CASSLTLAENEQFF. J is TRBJ2-1 and V is TRBV7-9; 7 nucleotides line up with TRBD2. In germline, CDR1 is SEHNR, CDR2 FQNEAQ (reference sequence). V gave up 2 bases and J gave up 7 bases; unmatched junction bases: 5. The CDR3 covers 14 residues.